This T cell receptor beta chain was observed in a study of PD-1 blockade in classical Hodgkin lymphoma. As for the study in general: Intravenous nivolumab at 3 mg/kg was given to patients every 2 weeks.

The patients all showed relapse after autologous stem cell transplantation, while their brentuximab vedotin exposure varied. Complete response, partial response or progressive disease was each patient's best response. TCRdb's copy holds only in-frame clones and misses some; the assay was immunoSEQ multiplex PCR. The table has 35,000 to 45,000 clones, 70% to 80% seen once. With 3 bases removed from V and 6 bases from J, the gap between germline ends came to 11 bases. Germline V gene sequence: CDR1 SNHLY, CDR2 FYNNEI. The CDR3 is 13 amino acids. This specimen was peripheral blood mononuclear cells (PBMCs), taken at baseline. The TCR was taken from a human donor with classical Hodgkin lymphoma. The chain couples TRBV2 to TRBJ1-1; D unresolved. The CDR3 DNA reads as TGTGCCAGCAGTGAGCGGGGATCTGCTGAAGCTTTCTTT. Encoded protein: CASSERGSAEAFF.